Sequencing of this T cell receptor beta chain was carried out in a study of CD8+ T cells in alopecia areata (dated by TCRdb to 2016 to 2018). Context from the whole study: In both human patients and the C3H/HeJ mouse model, the study applied high-throughput TCRbeta sequencing to look at T cell clonal expansion in alopecia areata. Human TCRbeta sequencing covered scalp tissue and sorted CD4+ and CD8+ peripheral blood T cells from patchy and totalis/universalis alopecia areata patients and healthy controls. Scalp clonality was compared across normal scalp (n=4), patchy alopecia areata scalp (n=8), and alopecia totalis/universalis scalp (n=8). RNA was obtained with the PAXgene miRNA kit for fixed scalp, the miRNeasy kit for PBMCs, and the RNeasy kit for mouse skin. immunoSEQ multiplex PCR using 35 Vbeta forward primers and 13 Jbeta reverse primers was used to amplify TCRbeta CDR3 regions.

From alopecia areata patients, peripheral blood was collected along with lesional scalp punch biopsies. PBMCs were isolated by density centrifugation and stained for CD3, CD4 and CD8, after which CD4+ and CD8+ T cells were sorted on a FACSAria. Untreated alopecia areata patients were recruited as part of a multicenter biomarker study. In five patients from the biomarker study, the blood CD8+ T cells went through an additional sort into NKG2D-low and NKG2D-high fractions. Paper-wide results and their limitations: Scalp TCR repertoire analysis is complicated because resident alphabeta T cells in normal human skin are also sequenced, whereas mouse skin is dominated by gammadelta T cells. TCR sequences shared between patients were less clear than in mice, possibly partly because of HLA diversity in the patient population. Compared with normal scalp, lesional scalp, particularly in alopecia totalis/universalis, had higher clonality and more expanded CD8+ clones, which suggests antigenic drive.

The germline V gene encodes CDR1 ENHRY and CDR2 SYGVKD. Its CDR3 holds 15 amino acids, cysteine through phenylalanine. The CDR3 DNA has 45 bases and is translated from base 1. V has 5 bases trimmed and J has 0 bases trimmed; junction bases matching no gene number 4. With respect to this clone: Its antigen has not been determined. No base quality values were provided; no much bigger clone lies one nucleotide off.

Library preparation employed the immunoSEQ multiplex PCR assay. For TCR sequencing, RNA was extracted from every sample and reverse transcribed into cDNA to serve as template. SuperScript III was used to make first-strand cDNA, primed with a 2:1 mix of oligo-dT and random hexamers. Amplification bias was assessed with a synthetic immune receptor repertoire, and residual bias was removed computationally. The paper's data handling went like this. Raw reads were preprocessed to remove errors, and CDR3 was defined by IMGT conventions from the conserved cysteine to phenylalanine. Clonality was calculated as 1 minus Shannon entropy normalized by log2 of the number of productive unique TCRs. Scalp TCRbeta sequences were cross-referenced with sorted blood CD4 and CD8 repertoires so that the CD4 or CD8 identity of scalp clones could be inferred. TCRdb carries this immuneACCESS record with in-frame sequences only. Its versions omit some clonotypes, under half of them owing to an unresolved V gene in the studies checked, with the rest unexplained. The V and J calls and clone size were taken over from that table, and D and trimming were inferred from the DNA. Within this sample are about 110,000 clones, with about 50% of them counted one time only. Of the sample, roughly a quarter is held by the ten largest clones.

The V and J genes are TRBV10-3 and TRBJ2-1, with 7 bases matching TRBD2. The sample comprised NKG2D-low CD8+ T cells sorted from blood. Explained via the paper, the cell subset or site label denotes: sorted CD8+ NKG2D-low blood T cells. The receptor comes from a human donor with alopecia areata. The nucleotide sequence is TGTGCCATCAGTTCGGCGGGAGACTCCTACAATGAGCAGTTCTTC. Translated, it reads CAISSAGDSYNEQFF.